This T cell receptor (beta chain) is from a study of CD8 T cell repertoires and HIV-1 epitope variants. With regard to this clone: Its antigen is undetermined.

The CDR3 has 13 residues. CDR1 and CDR2 (germline): LNHNV, YYDKDF (reference sequence). V was clipped by 5 bases and J by 8 bases; unmatched bases: 4. Produced via immunoSEQ multiplex PCR; TCRdb's table is partial and in-frame only. The profile covers thousands of clones, with about 60% appearing a single time and 42% taken by the ten largest. This chain links TRBV15 with TRBJ2-1; 9 positions agree with TRBD2. The receptor was derived from a male donor with HIV. Sequenced sample: cultured CD8+ T cells derived from PBMCs. As DNA, the CDR3 is TGTGCCACCAGCGGCGGGAGGGCCTATGAGCAGTTCTTC. It encodes CATSGGRAYEQFF.